Shown below are 32 T cell receptor beta chains from a single sample sequenced in a study of T cell changes during pregnancy in multiple sclerosis. Profiled with immunoSEQ multiplex PCR; TCRdb holds only in-frame clones, not every one. The sample lists approximately 40,000 clones; about 92% were seen once. The sample in question was CD8+ T cells from peripheral blood mononuclear cells, obtained in the third trimester of pregnancy. These receptors all stem from a female donor with multiple sclerosis, enrolled in a pregnancy study.

This clone was observed a single time. The chain combines TRBV29-1 with TRBJ2-5; TRBD2 is a possible D gene (6 bases). The CDR3 has 16 residues. V dropped 0 bases and J dropped 3 bases, with 17 bases sitting between them. Germline CDR1 SQVTM, CDR2 ANQGSEA. CDR3 amino acids: CSVEDYTTREEETQYF. The CDR3 DNA is TGCAGCGTTGAAGATTATACGACTAGGGAGGAAGAGACCCAGTACTTC.

The V call is TRBV5-1, the J call TRBJ1-1, with D maybe TRBD1 (6 bases). Between the trimmed V and J ends, which lost 4 bases and 4 bases, there was a span of 17 bases. The CDR3 runs 15 residues. Germline assignment: CDR1 SGHRS and CDR2 YFSETQ. CDR3 residues: CASSTTQGFRTEAFF. As DNA, the CDR3 is TGCGCCAGCAGCACTACACAGGGATTTCGCACTGAAGCTTTCTTT.

This clone occurred once. The chain recombines TRBV4-3 with TRBJ2-1; TRBD2 matches at 7 bases. The CDR3 is made up of 17 amino acids. The V gene end was trimmed by 3 bases and the J gene end by 0 bases; junction bases not matched to a gene: 8. Germline V gives CDR1 LGHNA, CDR2 YSLEER. The CDR3 DNA follows: TGCGCCAGCAGCCAGGCTGGAGCGGGGCTCTCCTACAATGAGCAGTTCTTC. Translating it yields CASSQAGAGLSYNEQFF.

CDR3: CASSYSGTGGQPQHF. The CDR3 coding sequence is TGTGCCAGCAGTTACTCCGGGACAGGGGGTCAGCCCCAGCATTTT. The rearrangement links TRBV6-6 to TRBJ1-5, with 11 nucleotides matching TRBD1. The V and J ends lost 0 bases and 6 bases, in that order; junction bases with no gene match: 1. This CDR3 is 15 amino acids long. Germline CDR1 MNHNY, CDR2 SVGAGI (reference sequence).

This chain links TRBV6-5 with TRBJ2-5; the match to TRBD2 covers 11 bases. V dropped 4 bases and J dropped 9; count of bases not matched to a gene: 10. CDR1 MNHEY and CDR2 SVGAGI come from the germline V gene. This CDR3 has 15 amino acids. This CDR3 reads CASSSSGLAAVAQYF. Written as DNA, the CDR3 is TGTGCCAGCAGTTCGTCGGGACTAGCGGCTGTAGCCCAGTACTTC.

The chain has TRBV11-2 and TRBJ2-7; a weak D match, TRBD2 (7 bases). This CDR3 region has 15 residues. V gave up 5 bases and J gave up 0 bases, with 14 bases separating them. Germline loops: CDR1 SGHAT, CDR2 FQNNGV. CDR3 in amino acids: CASSPGGLYSYEQYF. The CDR3 DNA reads as TGTGCCAGCAGCCCCGGGGGGCTTTACTCCTACGAGCAGTACTTC. Variable domain in full (rest from reference TRBV11-2 and TRBJ2-7): EAGVAQSPRYKIIEKRQSVAFWCNPISGHATLYWYQQILGQGPKLLIQFQNNGVVDDSQLPKDRFSAERLKGVDSTLKIQPAKLEDSAVYLCASSPGGLYSYEQYFGPGTRLTVT.

The chain uses TRBV4-2 and TRBJ1-1, with a tentative D call TRBD1 (6 bases). The V end lost 3 bases, the J end lost 1 base, and 6 bases lay between the germline ends. The CDR3 length is 13 residues. Looked up from germline, CDR1 is LGHNA and CDR2 is YNFKEQ. This CDR3 is CASSQTGNTEAFF. CDR3 sequence (DNA): TGTGCCAGCAGCCAGACAGGGAACACTGAAGCTTTCTTT.

The chain uses TRBV28 and TRBJ2-5, with TRBD2 matching 10 bases. The CDR3 runs to 14 residues. The germline CDR1 and CDR2 sequences are MDHEN and SYDVKM. J gave up 2 bases and V 6 bases, and 3 bases lay outside the gene matches. The CDR3: CASRRTSGQETQYF. The CDR3 DNA reads TGTGCCAGCAGACGGACTAGCGGACAAGAGACCCAGTACTTC.

This clone has a single count. V and J are TRBV19 and TRBJ2-7; D might be TRBD2 (6 bases). The ends were cut back, 3 bases at V and 2 bases at J, with 14 bases in the middle. The CDR3 contains 15 residues. Germline V CDR1 and CDR2: LNHDA, SQIVND (reference sequence). CDR3 amino acids: CASSMDYGGAYEQYF. The CDR3 nucleotides are TGTGCCAGTAGTATGGACTACGGGGGAGCCTACGAGCAGTACTTC.

The rearrangement links TRBV19 to TRBJ2-7; 9 bases map to TRBD1. Germline V gives CDR1 LNHDA, CDR2 SQIVND (reference sequence). J was trimmed by 4 bases and V by 6 bases; bases with no gene match: 10. The CDR3 contains 15 residues. The CDR3 loop reads CASRPGTGTGYEQYF. As DNA, the CDR3 is TGTGCCAGTAGGCCCGGGACAGGGACGGGGTACGAGCAGTACTTC.

This chain connects TRBV7-9 to TRBJ2-7; the D is unclear. Trimming removed 5 bases from V and 5 bases from J, with 16 bases in between. CDR1 is SEHNR and CDR2 is FQNEAQ in the germline V gene (reference sequence). The CDR3 contains 14 residues. For the CDR3, the DNA is TGTGCCAGCAGCCCCGGAGACCGTCCCAACGAGCAGTACTTC. Amino acids: CASSPGDRPNEQYF.

This clone was seen once. This chain uses TRBV4-1 with TRBJ2-5; 7 positions match TRBD1. In germline, CDR1 is MGHRA, CDR2 YSYEKL. Unmatched junction bases numbered 7, after V lost 4 bases and J lost 5 bases. The CDR3 sequence is 14 residues long. CDR3 sequence reads: CASSPTGDGETQYF. CDR3 DNA: TGCGCCAGCAGCCCAACAGGGGACGGCGAGACCCAGTACTTC.

The chain is built from TRBV6-6 and TRBJ2-1; TRBD2 aligns across 10 bases. V shed 3 bases, J shed 4 bases, and the junction held 6 bases outside the gene matches. Germline values: CDR1 MNHNY, CDR2 SVGAGI (reference sequence). This CDR3 is 16 amino acids long. CDR3 nucleotides: TGTGCCAGCAGTTATAGAACTAGCGGGGAATACAATGAGCAGTTCTTC. Its translation: CASSYRTSGEYNEQFF.

The V gene is TRBV11-3, the J gene TRBJ2-1; TRBD1 aligns across 8 bases. Looked up from germline, CDR1 is SGHNT and CDR2 is YENEEA. The CDR3 has 17 amino acids. V trimming: 5 bases; J trimming: 4 bases; junction bases outside the gene matches: 13. The CDR3 region has the DNA TGTGCCAGCAGCCCCCGGGACAGGACACCCCCATACAATGAGCAGTTCTTC. Amino acids: CASSPRDRTPPYNEQFF.

The rearrangement links TRBV19 to TRBJ1-1; D call uncertain. The CDR3 spans 17 residues. V lost 7 bases, J lost 2 bases, and 23 bases lay in between. Germline V gives CDR1 LNHDA, CDR2 SQIVND (reference sequence). The CDR3 is CASKMSPLRSLNTEAFF. The CDR3 DNA reads TGTGCCAGTAAAATGTCCCCTCTTAGATCTCTTAACACTGAAGCTTTCTTT.

J is TRBJ2-2 and V is TRBV5-5; TRBD1 aligns across 8 bases. V lost 2 bases, J lost 5 bases, and 8 bases stayed unmatched. The CDR3 spans 16 residues. Germline CDR1 SGHKS, CDR2 YYEKEE (reference sequence). The CDR3: CASSFRGQELTGELFF. The CDR3 DNA follows: TGTGCCAGCAGCTTCCGGGGACAGGAATTAACCGGGGAGCTGTTTTTT.

CDR3 DNA sequence: TGTGCCAGCAGCTTTAGCGGGCGTAGCTCCTACGAGCAGTACTTC. This encodes CASSFSGRSSYEQYF. The V call is TRBV7-9, the J call TRBJ2-7, with 7 positions matching TRBD2. The ends lost 3 bases at V and 0 bases at J; junction bases unmatched: 5. Per germline, CDR1 SEHNR and CDR2 FQNEAQ (reference sequence). The CDR3 is 15 amino acids.

The chain employs TRBV19 and TRBJ2-3; 7 bases are a match to TRBD1. Trimming cost V 1 base and J 2 bases; bases outside gene matches: 9. Germline CDR1 is LNHDA and CDR2 is SQIVND (reference sequence). The CDR3 is made up of 17 amino acids. The CDR3 DNA reads TGTGCCAGTAGTATAGTAAAGCCGACAGGGACCACAGATACGCAGTATTTT. Protein sequence: CASSIVKPTGTTDTQYF.

The gene calls are TRBV6-6 and TRBJ2-7; 9 nucleotides align to TRBD2. Looked up from germline, CDR1 is MNHNY and CDR2 is SVGAGI (reference sequence). This CDR3 spans 13 amino acids. V was clipped by 5 bases and J by 5 bases; unmatched bases: 4. The DNA of the CDR3 is TGTGCCAGCAGTACCGGACTAGCGAACGAGCAGTACTTC. Encoded protein: CASSTGLANEQYF.

The chain recombines TRBV28 with TRBJ2-7; 7 nucleotides agree with TRBD1. CDR1 MDHEN and CDR2 SYDVKM come from the germline V gene. CDR3 length: 13 amino acids. Trimming cost V 9 bases and J 6 bases; bases outside gene matches: 11. CDR3 bases: TGTGCCAGTAAAGACAGGGAGCAGATCGAGCAGTACTTC. It specifies CASKDREQIEQYF.

The chain joins TRBV6-4 to TRBJ2-1; possible D gene TRBD1, 5 bases. There are 16 residues in the CDR3. The germline V gene has CDR1 MRHNA and CDR2 SNTAGT. Trimming took 2 bases from V and 1 from J, leaving 12 bases between them. In DNA form, the CDR3 reads TGTGCCAGCAGTGACATGGCAGGGTCGTCCTACAATGAGCAGTTCTTC. This encodes CASSDMAGSSYNEQFF.

This chain joins TRBV9 and TRBJ2-1; D is possibly TRBD2 (5 bases). V was clipped by 0 bases and J by 2 bases, with 9 bases between them. The CDR3 is 15 residues long. The V gene's germline CDR1 is SGDLS and CDR2 YYNGEE. CDR3 bases: TGTGCCAGCAGCGTAGACATCGGGACCTACAATGAGCAGTTCTTC. This encodes CASSVDIGTYNEQFF. Filled out from reference TRBV9 and TRBJ2-1, the complete variable domain reads DSGVTQTPKHLITATGQRVTLRCSPRSGDLSVYWYQQSLDQGLQFLIQYYNGEERAKGNILERFSAQQFPDLHSELNLSSLELGDSALYFCASSVDIGTYNEQFFGPGTRLTVL.

V is TRBV19 and J is TRBJ1-1; 7 nucleotides agree with TRBD1. The CDR3 runs to 15 residues. Germline CDR1 LNHDA, CDR2 SQIVND (reference sequence). V shed 7 bases, J shed 5 bases, and the junction held 13 bases outside the gene matches. The CDR3 DNA reads TGTGCCAGTAACCGGAGGGGGCCTCCCTTTACTGAAGCTTTCTTT. Protein product: CASNRRGPPFTEAFF.

The DNA for the CDR3 is TGTGCCAGCAGTGCGACGGGACAGGGGTACGAGCAGTACTTC. It codes for CASSATGQGYEQYF. The rearrangement uses TRBV6-6 and TRBJ2-7, with 10 bases aligning to TRBD1. The CDR3 consists of 14 residues. J was trimmed by 4 bases and V by 5 bases; bases with no gene match: 5. Germline values: CDR1 MNHNY, CDR2 SVGAGI (reference sequence).

This clone appeared a single time. The V call is TRBV15, the J call TRBJ2-1; the D gene is possibly TRBD1 (5 bases). This CDR3 region has 13 residues. V gave up 2 bases and J gave up 8 bases, with 10 bases separating them. CDR1 is LNHNV and CDR2 is YYDKDF in the germline V gene (reference sequence). The CDR3 protein is CATSRFTGDEQFF. In nucleotides, the CDR3 is TGTGCCACCAGCAGATTCACAGGCGATGAGCAGTTCTTC.

This clone came up once. In DNA, the CDR3 is TGCGCCAGCAGTCAATCGGGAATCTGGAGACAGAGAAACAATGAGCAGTTCTTC. Residues: CASSQSGIWRQRNNEQFF. V is TRBV23-1 and J is TRBJ2-1; possible D gene TRBD1, 5 bases. TRBV23-1 qualifies as an ORF whose function is uncertain. The CDR3 totals 18 residues. Trimming removed 0 bases from V and 5 bases from J, with 20 bases in between.

J is TRBJ2-5 and V is TRBV15; 8 bases line up with TRBD2. The V segment lost 0 bases and the J segment 4 bases; nucleotides outside the gene matches: 13. Germline V gives CDR1 LNHNV, CDR2 YYDKDF (reference sequence). The CDR3 sequence is 18 residues long. CDR3 DNA: TGTGCCACCAGCAGAGATGGGATAACAGGACTAGCCGCAGAGACCCAGTACTTC. It encodes CATSRDGITGLAAETQYF.

The chain joins TRBV4-1 to TRBJ2-4; weak D call: TRBD2 (5 bases). The CDR3 length is 16 residues. Trimming took 2 bases from V and 7 from J, leaving 18 bases between them. Germline-derived CDR1 and CDR2 are MGHRA and YSYEKL. CDR3 nucleotide sequence: TGCGCCAGCAGCCAAACTCCGGGAAGTGAGATCAACATTCAGTACTTC. Protein sequence: CASSQTPGSEINIQYF.

The chain links TRBV7-9 to TRBJ1-4; possible D gene TRBD1, 5 bases. The length of the CDR3 is 16 residues. The germline CDR1 and CDR2 sequences are SEHNR and FQNEAQ (reference sequence). The V and J ends lost 4 bases and 6 bases respectively, with 18 bases between them. CDR3 DNA sequence: TGTGCCAGCAGCTCCCCGGAGGGGAGAGGGGATGAAAAACTGTTTTTT. The encoded protein is CASSSPEGRGDEKLFF.

This clone was counted ten times or more. This rearrangement joins TRBV6-6 to TRBJ2-5, with TRBD2 identical over 11 bases. Trimming removed 0 bases from V and 5 bases from J; junction bases left unmatched: 5. The CDR3 covers 16 residues. Germline lookup yields CDR1 MNHNY and CDR2 SVGAGI (reference sequence). DNA for the CDR3: TGTGCCAGCAGTTACTCACTAGCGGGAGATTTGGAGACCCAGTACTTC. This encodes CASSYSLAGDLETQYF.

This CDR3 reads CASNLMTGDEQFF. The CDR3 coding sequence is TGTGCCAGCAACCTCATGACAGGGGATGAGCAGTTCTTC. This chain links TRBV28 with TRBJ2-1; 8 positions match TRBD1. J lost 8 bases, V lost 7 bases, and 7 bases had no gene match. The CDR3 extends over 13 amino acids. The germline V gene has CDR1 MDHEN and CDR2 SYDVKM.

The V gene is TRBV4-1, the J gene TRBJ1-5, with D possibly TRBD1 on 5 matching bases. The CDR3 extends over 16 amino acids. Germline V gene lookup returns CDR1 MGHRA and CDR2 YSYEKL. V shed 0 bases and J shed 6 bases, with 15 bases lying between them. CDR3 residues: CASSQDNGQGRQPQHF. CDR3 nucleotide sequence: TGCGCCAGCAGCCAAGATAATGGTCAGGGTCGTCAGCCCCAGCATTTT.